This record concerns one T cell receptor (beta chain) sequence. Its target is unknown. Germline V lookup: CDR1 MGHRA, CDR2 YSYEKL. This CDR3 spans 17 amino acids. The ends lost 5 bases at V and 5 bases at J; junction bases unmatched: 14. When sampled, the donors appeared nominally healthy, though they likely had unrecorded immune exposures. The data stem from a study of cytomegalovirus exposure and HLA in healthy donors. Use of 60 Vbeta and 13 Jbeta primers characterized the PCR. Using immunoSEQ multiplex PCR, the repertoire was profiled, and TCRdb retains in-frame clones only, with some absent. This sample yields about 160,000 clones, of which 75% to 80% are seen a single time; about 0.91% belongs to the top ten. Study-wide results and caveats: Association of a missense DCLRE1C variant with TCR beta V- and J-gene trimming was reported in a later analysis.

What was sequenced was PBMCs. This chain joins TRBV4-1 and TRBJ2-2, with 7 bases that match TRBD1. The TCR sequence derives from a woman between 50 and 59 years old in good health and CMV-seropositive. As DNA, the CDR3 is TGCGCCAGCAGCGCCAGATCGGGTAGGGGGCTGACCGGGGAGCTGTTTTTT. This gives the protein CASSARSGRGLTGELFF.